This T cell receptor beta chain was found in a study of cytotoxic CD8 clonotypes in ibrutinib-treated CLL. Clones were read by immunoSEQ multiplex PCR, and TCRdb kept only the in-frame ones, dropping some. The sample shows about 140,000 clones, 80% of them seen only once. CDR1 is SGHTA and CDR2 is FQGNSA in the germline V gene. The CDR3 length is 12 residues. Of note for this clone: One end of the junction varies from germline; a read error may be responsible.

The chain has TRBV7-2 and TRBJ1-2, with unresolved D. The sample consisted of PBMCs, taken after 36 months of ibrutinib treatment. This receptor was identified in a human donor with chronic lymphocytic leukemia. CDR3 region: CASSPSAGDSHF. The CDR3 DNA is TGTGCCAGCAGCCCATCCGCCGGGGATAGTCATTTC.